These T cell receptor beta chains were read from a single sample in a study of T cell repertoires in ileal Crohn's disease. Here immunoSEQ multiplex PCR was the method, and the copy in TCRdb shows in-frame clones only, minus some. The sample carries 2,000 to 2,500 clones, around 96% recorded once. The sample comprised ileal tissue. All receptors derive from an adult with Crohn's disease. Both conserved end residues are part of each CDR3. The order of the fields is D gene, clone size, V gene, J gene, CDR3 protein, CDR3 DNA. A D gene is named only where the DNA matches it firmly. Size is stated for part of the rows, as once, few or many counts, or as a class when the clone is expanded.

>-|-|TRBV5-1|TRBJ1-1
CASQISGDTEAFF
TGCGCCAGTCAAATTTCGGGGGACACTGAAGCTTTCTTT
>-|-|TRBV10-3|TRBJ1-1
CAISEDNAGVGAEAFF
TGTGCCATCAGTGAGGATAATGCAGGGGTTGGGGCTGAAGCTTTCTTT
>-|-|TRBV19|TRBJ2-1
CASSIGRVNEQFF
TGTGCCAGTAGTATAGGCAGGGTGAATGAGCAGTTCTTC
>-|-|TRBV5-4|TRBJ2-1
CASSFTYNEQFF
TGTGCCAGCAGTTTCACTTACAATGAGCAGTTCTTC
>TRBD1|-|TRBV5-1|TRBJ1-5
CASSLTGGNQPQHF
TGCGCCAGCAGCTTGACAGGGGGCAATCAGCCCCAGCATTTT
>TRBD1|-|TRBV5-1|TRBJ1-3
CASSLGQVVGNTIYF
TGCGCCAGCAGCCTGGGACAGGTCGTTGGAAACACCATATATTTT
>-|-|TRBV10-3|TRBJ2-2
CAIKGTENTGELFF
TGTGCCATCAAAGGCACAGAGAACACCGGGGAGCTGTTTTTT
>-|-|TRBV10-3|TRBJ1-1
CAISDPGRGTEAFF
TGTGCCATCAGTGACCCCGGCAGAGGCACTGAAGCTTTCTTT
>TRBD1|-|TRBV18|TRBJ1-6
CASSTGQGISPLHF
TGTGCCAGCTCAACGGGACAGGGCATTTCACCCCTCCACTTT
>-|-|TRBV2|TRBJ1-5
CASSARRGGRMYSNQPQHF
TGTGCCAGCAGCGCGAGGCGGGGTGGGCGGATGTATAGCAATCAGCCCCAGCATTTT
>TRBD2|once|TRBV27|TRBJ2-5
CASSLYSSGRGETQYF
TGTGCCAGCAGTTTATATTCTAGCGGGAGGGGTGAGACCCAGTACTTC
>TRBD2|-|TRBV11-2|TRBJ2-7
CASSLSGGRYEQYF
TGTGCCAGCAGCTTATCGGGAGGTCGCTACGAGCAGTACTTC
>-|-|TRBV5-1|TRBJ1-1
CASSLRGGTEAFF
TGCGCCAGCAGCTTGAGGGGTGGCACTGAAGCTTTCTTT
>TRBD1|-|TRBV7-2|TRBJ1-2
CASSLGHRGLEGYTF
TGTGCCAGCAGCTTAGGGCACAGGGGGCTCGAGGGCTACACCTTC
>-|-|TRBV27|TRBJ2-3
CASSLFSPDTQYF
TGTGCCAGCAGTTTATTTTCCCCGGATACGCAGTATTTT
>-|once|TRBV2|TRBJ1-3
CASRMGLGHTIYF
TGTGCCAGCAGAATGGGGCTTGGTCACACCATATATTTT
>-|-|TRBV9|TRBJ1-1
CASSTQSQGVGTEAFF
TGTGCCAGCAGCACGCAAAGTCAAGGGGTTGGCACTGAAGCTTTCTTT
>TRBD1|-|TRBV7-9|TRBJ1-5
CASSGDRNQPQHF
TGTGCCAGCAGCGGGGACAGAAATCAGCCCCAGCATTTT
>-|-|TRBV7-2|TRBJ2-7
CASTLRTDRPLPEEQYF
TGTGCCAGCACCCTCCGAACAGACAGGCCCTTACCTGAGGAGCAGTACTTC
>-|-|TRBV5-1|TRBJ2-2
CASSFLDSSNTGELFF
TGCGCCAGCAGCTTTTTGGACAGTTCGAACACCGGGGAGCTGTTTTTT
>-|-|TRBV5-6|TRBJ1-1
CASSLNINTEAFF
TGTGCCAGCAGCTTAAATATTAACACTGAAGCTTTCTTT
>TRBD2|once|TRBV7-6|TRBJ2-3
CASSSTSVSIDTQYF
TGTGCCAGCAGCTCGACTAGCGTTAGCATAGATACGCAGTATTTT
>-|-|TRBV5-1|TRBJ1-2
CASSLDPDGGYTF
TGCGCCAGCAGCTTGGATCCAGATGGCGGCTACACCTTC
>TRBD1|-|TRBV7-8|TRBJ1-3
CASSLFGGQGFGNTIYF
TGTGCCAGCAGCTTATTTGGGGGACAGGGTTTTGGAAACACCATATATTTT
>-|-|TRBV28|TRBJ1-5
CASRMGHLNQPQHF
TGTGCCAGCAGAATGGGGCACCTCAATCAGCCCCAGCATTTT
>TRBD1|-|TRBV18|TRBJ1-5
CASSRDRNLPQHF
TGTGCCAGCTCACGGGACAGGAATCTGCCCCAGCATTTT